The T cell receptor (beta chain) described here comes from a study of T cell repertoires in cytomegalovirus infection. The length of the CDR3 is 15 residues. Germline CDR1 MNHEY, CDR2 SMNVEV (reference sequence). J was trimmed by 4 bases and V by 6 bases; bases with no gene match: 12. TCRdb itself ran the reads through MiXCR, one entry per CDR3 protein. Found here are fewer than 350,000 distinct CDR3 sequences, 17% of them singletons; the top ten hold around 13%. This clonotype was seen only a few times. This chain uses TRBV27 with TRBJ2-7; 7 bases agree with TRBD1. Material: PBMCs. The clonotype originates from a human donor in good health (CMV status not recorded). Some clones in this sample may be carry-over from other donors' samples. CDR3 coding DNA: TGTGCCAGCAGGGGCCCGGGACAGACCCTTTACGAGCAGTACTTC. Translating it yields CASRGPGQTLYEQYF.